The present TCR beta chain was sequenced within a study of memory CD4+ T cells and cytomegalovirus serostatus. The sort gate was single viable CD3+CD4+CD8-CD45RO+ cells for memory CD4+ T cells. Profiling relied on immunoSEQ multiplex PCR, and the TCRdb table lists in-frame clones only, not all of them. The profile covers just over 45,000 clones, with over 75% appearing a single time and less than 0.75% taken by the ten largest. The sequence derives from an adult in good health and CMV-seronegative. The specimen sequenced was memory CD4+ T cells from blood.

The CDR3 DNA is TGTGCCAGCAGTTTGGGCAGGGACGCAGATACGCAGTATTTT. This translates into CASSLGRDADTQYF. The chain couples TRBV27 to TRBJ2-3; D possibly uses TRBD1 or TRBD2 (5 bases each). Germline lookup yields CDR1 MNHEY and CDR2 SMNVEV (reference sequence). This CDR3 is built from 14 residues. V gave up 3 bases and J gave up 4 bases, with 11 bases separating them.